This T cell receptor (beta chain) was obtained from a study of blood T cell repertoires in COVID-19. Study information: Samples taken during acute and convalescent COVID-19 were collected in the United States, Italy and Spain. From T cells, B-cell-depleted T cells, or PBMCs came the material, which was cDNA or gDNA.

V lost 4 bases to trimming and J lost 2 bases, with 8 bases between them. Germline V lookup: CDR1 SSHAT, CDR2 FNYEAQ (reference sequence). CDR3 size: 14 residues. Original data processing: Reference gene primers were amplified, and this amplification served to estimate nucleated cell counts. Data came from immunoSEQ multiplex PCR; TCRdb stores just in-frame clones and leaves some out. V and J calls plus clone size are reproduced from that table; the DNA served to infer D and trimming. The table has 200,000 to 250,000 clones, roughly 90% seen once. This receptor was obtained from a woman aged 55-70 years with acute or convalescent COVID-19. V is TRBV7-7 and J is TRBJ2-2; D call uncertain. Sequenced input: peripheral blood. For the CDR3, the DNA is TGTGCCAGCAGCTCACAGACCAACACCGGGGAGCTGTTTTTT. This gives the protein CASSSQTNTGELFF.